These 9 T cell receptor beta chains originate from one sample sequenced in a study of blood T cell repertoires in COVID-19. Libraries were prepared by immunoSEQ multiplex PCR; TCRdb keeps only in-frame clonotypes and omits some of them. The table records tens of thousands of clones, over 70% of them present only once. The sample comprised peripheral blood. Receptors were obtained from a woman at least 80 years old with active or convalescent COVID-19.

The CDR3 loop is CASSPRRGDPYEQYF. The CDR3 DNA reads as TGTGCCAGCAGTCCACGAAGGGGTGATCCCTACGAGCAGTACTTC. The chain links TRBV7-6 to TRBJ2-7; a weak D match, TRBD1 (5 bases). Trimming cost V 6 bases and J 2 bases, with 17 bases left between them. CDR3 size: 15 residues. Germline V gene data show CDR1 as SGHVS and CDR2 as FNYEAQ. The full variable domain, with the rest looked up from reference TRBV7-6 and TRBJ2-7, is GAGVSQSPRYKVTKRGQDVALRCDPISGHVSLYWYRQALGQGPEFLTYFNYEAQQDKSGLPNDRFSAERPEGSISTLTIQRTEQRDSAMYRCASSPRRGDPYEQYFGPGTRLTVT.

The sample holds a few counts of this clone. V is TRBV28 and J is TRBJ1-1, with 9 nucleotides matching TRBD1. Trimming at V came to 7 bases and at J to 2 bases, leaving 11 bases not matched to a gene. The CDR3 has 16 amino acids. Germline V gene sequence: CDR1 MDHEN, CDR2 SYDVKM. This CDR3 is CASTPSSGQGNTEAFF. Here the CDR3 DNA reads TGTGCCAGCACCCCAAGTTCGGGACAGGGAAACACTGAAGCTTTCTTT.

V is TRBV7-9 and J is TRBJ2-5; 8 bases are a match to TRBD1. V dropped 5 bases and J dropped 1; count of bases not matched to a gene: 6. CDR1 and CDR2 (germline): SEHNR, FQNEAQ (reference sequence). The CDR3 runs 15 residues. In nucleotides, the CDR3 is TGTGCCAGCAGCCACGCCACAGGGGGCCAAGAGACCCAGTACTTC. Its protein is CASSHATGGQETQYF.

The CDR3 region has the DNA TGTGCCAGCAGTTACTCGAACGGGTACACCGGGGAGCTGTTTTTT. Encoded protein: CASSYSNGYTGELFF. The chain links TRBV6-5 to TRBJ2-2; D ambiguous. Germline V gene lookup returns CDR1 MNHEY and CDR2 SVGAGI. The CDR3 has 15 amino acids. Trimming shortened V by 0 bases and J by 3 bases, and 8 bases separated the two germline ends.

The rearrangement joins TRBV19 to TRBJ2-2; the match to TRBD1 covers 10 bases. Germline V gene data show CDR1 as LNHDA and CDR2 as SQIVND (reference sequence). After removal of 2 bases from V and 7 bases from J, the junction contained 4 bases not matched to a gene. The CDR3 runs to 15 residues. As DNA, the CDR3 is TGTGCCAGTAGTATAATGGACAGGGGGAACGGGGAGCTGTTTTTT. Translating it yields CASSIMDRGNGELFF.

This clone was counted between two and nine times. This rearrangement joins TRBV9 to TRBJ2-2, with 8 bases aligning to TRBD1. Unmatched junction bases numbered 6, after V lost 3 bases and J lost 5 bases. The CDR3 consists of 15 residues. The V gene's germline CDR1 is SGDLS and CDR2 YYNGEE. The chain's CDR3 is CASSGTRGPTGELFF. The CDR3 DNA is TGTGCCAGCAGCGGCACCAGGGGGCCGACCGGGGAGCTGTTTTTT.

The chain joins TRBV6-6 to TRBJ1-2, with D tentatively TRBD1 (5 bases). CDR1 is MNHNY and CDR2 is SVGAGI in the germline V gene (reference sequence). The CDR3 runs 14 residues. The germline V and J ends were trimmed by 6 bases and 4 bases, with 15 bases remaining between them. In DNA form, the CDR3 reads TGTGCCAGCAGCCTAAGCCAGGGTACCTATGGCTACACCTTC. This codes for CASSLSQGTYGYTF.

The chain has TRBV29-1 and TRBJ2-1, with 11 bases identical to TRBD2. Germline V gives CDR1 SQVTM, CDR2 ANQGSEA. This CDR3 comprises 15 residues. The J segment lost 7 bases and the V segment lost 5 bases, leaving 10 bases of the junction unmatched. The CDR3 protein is CSVRGLLAGGNEQFF. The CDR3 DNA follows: TGCAGCGTTCGGGGGCTTCTAGCGGGAGGTAATGAGCAGTTCTTC.

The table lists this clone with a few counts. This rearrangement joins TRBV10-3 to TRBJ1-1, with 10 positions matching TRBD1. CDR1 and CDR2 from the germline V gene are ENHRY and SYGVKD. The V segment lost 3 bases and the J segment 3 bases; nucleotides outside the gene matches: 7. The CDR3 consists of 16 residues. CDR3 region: CAISDSTGGADTEAFF. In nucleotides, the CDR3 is TGTGCCATCAGTGACTCGACAGGGGGCGCGGACACTGAAGCTTTCTTT.